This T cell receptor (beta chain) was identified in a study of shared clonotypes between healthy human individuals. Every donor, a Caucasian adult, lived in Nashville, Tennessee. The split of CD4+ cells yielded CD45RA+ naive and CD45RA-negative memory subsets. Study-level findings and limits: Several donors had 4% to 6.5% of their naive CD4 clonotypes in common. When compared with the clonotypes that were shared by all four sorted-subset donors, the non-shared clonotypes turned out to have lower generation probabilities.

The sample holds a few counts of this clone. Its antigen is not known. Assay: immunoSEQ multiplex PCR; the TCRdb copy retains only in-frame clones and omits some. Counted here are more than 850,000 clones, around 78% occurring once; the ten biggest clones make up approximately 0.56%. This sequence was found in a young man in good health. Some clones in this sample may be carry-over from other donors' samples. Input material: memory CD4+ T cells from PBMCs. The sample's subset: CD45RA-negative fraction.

The CDR3 DNA is TGCGCCAGCAGCTTGGGAAAGGTCACAGATACGCAGTATTTT. Its translation: CASSLGKVTDTQYF. The chain carries TRBV5-1 and TRBJ2-3; D not resolved. There are 14 residues in the CDR3. V was cut by 0 bases and J by 2 bases, with 7 bases left in between. Germline CDR1 reads SGHRS; CDR2 reads YFSETQ.